Below, 9 T cell receptor beta chains from the same sample are listed, as sequenced in a study of response to subunit inactivated influenza vaccine. Using its own MiXCR run on the RT-PCR reads, TCRdb lists one record per CDR3 protein. The profile covers some 540,000 distinct CDR3 sequences, with under 25% appearing a single time and 2.5% to 3% taken by the ten largest. This same sample was also part of a study on T cells expressing NK-cell markers. That work contributes: The TCR beta cDNA came from 5'RACE template switching with UMIs.

Sequencing used CD4+ T cells sorted from PBMCs, obtained 11 to 12 days after vaccination. These receptors originate from a man aged 50 to 60 who received an inactivated influenza vaccine.

This sequence joins TRBV12-3 or TRBV12-4 and TRBJ2-1; possibly TRBD2 for D (6 bases). The CDR3 has 12 residues. The V and J ends lost 6 bases and 9 bases respectively, with 12 bases between them. The CDR3 nucleotides read TGTGCCAGCAGCGCTGCGGGATCTGAGCAGTTCTTC. Its protein product is CASSAAGSEQFF.

The V gene is TRBV6-2 or TRBV6-3, the J gene TRBJ2-3, with TRBD1 matching 8 bases. V lost 6 bases to trimming and J lost 4 bases; unmatched junction nucleotides: 6. Germline assignment: CDR1 MNHEY and CDR2 SVGEGT. The CDR3 totals 14 residues. CDR3 sequence: CASRPDRGPDTQYF. The CDR3 DNA follows: TGTGCCAGCAGACCTGACAGGGGCCCAGATACGCAGTATTTT.

This clonotype was observed a handful of times. The chain has TRBV5-1 and TRBJ2-7; 7 nucleotides match TRBD2. From germline, CDR1 is SGHRS and CDR2 YFSETQ. CDR3 length equals 14 residues. V lost 4 bases, J lost 6 bases, and 10 bases stayed unmatched. In DNA form, the CDR3 reads TGCGCCAGCAGCCCACCAGCGGGATTTACCGAGCAGTACTTC. Translating gives CASSPPAGFTEQYF.

In this sample, this clonotype turned up a few times. The rearrangement links TRBV5-1 to TRBJ1-2, with a tentative D call TRBD1 (5 bases). The CDR3 runs 11 residues. Trimming shortened V by 5 bases and J by 8 bases, and 10 bases separated the two germline ends. CDR1 is SGHRS, CDR2 YFSETQ, per germline. The CDR3 spells CASRAQEGYTF. CDR3 nucleotide sequence: TGCGCCAGCAGGGCACAGGAAGGCTACACCTTC.

The J gene is TRBJ1-1, the V gene TRBV12-3 or TRBV12-4, with D tentatively TRBD1 (6 bases). The CDR3 covers 16 residues. V lost 5 bases and J lost 2, with 18 bases in between. CDR3 sequence (DNA): TGTGCCAGCAGTCCTTGGCAGGGGCAGGTAAACACTGAAGCTTTCTTT. Its protein product is CASSPWQGQVNTEAFF.

On this clonotype itself: Compared with germline, one end of the junction differs, possibly owing to a read error. CDR3 in DNA: TGCTGTGCTAGAGCGGGGACAGGGGGTAATAATTCACCCCTCCACTTT. The encoded protein is CCARAGTGGNNSPLHF. V usage is TRBV20-1 and J usage is TRBJ1-6, with 11 positions matching TRBD1. Germline V gene sequence: CDR1 DFQATT, CDR2 SNEGSKA (reference sequence). CDR3 length: 16 residues.

The chain recombines TRBV7-2 with TRBJ1-4; 7 bases line up with TRBD1. Germline CDR1 SGHTA, CDR2 FQGNSA. V trimming: 5 bases; J trimming: 10 bases; junction bases outside the gene matches: 7. This CDR3 comprises 13 residues. This CDR3 reads CASSPAGGGKLFF. CDR3 coding DNA: TGTGCCAGCAGCCCCGCAGGGGGAGGAAAACTGTTTTTT. The full variable domain, rest sourced from reference TRBV7-2 and TRBJ1-4, is GAGVSQSPSNKVTEKGKDVELRCDPISGHTALYWYRQSLGQGLEFLIYFQGNSAPDKSGLPSDRFSAERTGGSVSTLTIQRTQQEDSAVYLCASSPAGGGKLFFGSGTQLSVL.

This clonotype was recorded a few times. The chain couples TRBV11-2 to TRBJ2-2; 13 positions match TRBD2. V was clipped by 5 bases and J by 5 bases; unmatched bases: 11. Germline assignment: CDR1 SGHAT and CDR2 FQNNGV. The CDR3 totals 18 residues. The CDR3 here is CASSAILAGGPGTGELFF. CDR3 nucleotides: TGTGCCAGCAGCGCGATACTAGCGGGAGGGCCGGGGACCGGGGAGCTGTTTTTT. Drawing the rest from reference TRBV11-2 and TRBJ2-2, the complete variable domain is EAGVAQSPRYKIIEKRQSVAFWCNPISGHATLYWYQQILGQGPKLLIQFQNNGVVDDSQLPKDRFSAERLKGVDSTLKIQPAKLEDSAVYLCASSAILAGGPGTGELFFGEGSRLTVL.

This clonotype was detected only a few times. The V and J genes are TRBV28 and TRBJ2-5, with a possible D match to TRBD1 (7 bases). The CDR3 runs 14 residues. The ends were cut back, 7 bases at V and 5 bases at J, with 17 bases in the middle. Germline V gene data show CDR1 as MDHEN and CDR2 as SYDVKM. The CDR3 DNA is TGTGCCAGCAATTGGAGGGGGCGCGGGGAGACCCAGTACTTC. Amino acids: CASNWRGRGETQYF.